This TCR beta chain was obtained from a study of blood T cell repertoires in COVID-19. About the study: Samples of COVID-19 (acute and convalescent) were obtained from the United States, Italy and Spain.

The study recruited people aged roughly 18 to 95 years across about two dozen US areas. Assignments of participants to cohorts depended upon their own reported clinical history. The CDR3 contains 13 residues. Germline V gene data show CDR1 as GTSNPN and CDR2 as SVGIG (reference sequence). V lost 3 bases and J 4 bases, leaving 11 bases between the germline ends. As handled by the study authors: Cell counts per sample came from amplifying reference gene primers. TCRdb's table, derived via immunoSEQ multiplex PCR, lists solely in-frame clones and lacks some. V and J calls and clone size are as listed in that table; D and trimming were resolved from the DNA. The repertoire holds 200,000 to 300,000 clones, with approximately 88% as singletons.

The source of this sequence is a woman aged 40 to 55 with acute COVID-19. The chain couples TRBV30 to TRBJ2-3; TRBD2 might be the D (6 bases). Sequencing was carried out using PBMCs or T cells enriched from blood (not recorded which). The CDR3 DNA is TGTGCCTGGAGCTCGGGAGTGGCAGATACGCAGTATTTT. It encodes CAWSSGVADTQYF.